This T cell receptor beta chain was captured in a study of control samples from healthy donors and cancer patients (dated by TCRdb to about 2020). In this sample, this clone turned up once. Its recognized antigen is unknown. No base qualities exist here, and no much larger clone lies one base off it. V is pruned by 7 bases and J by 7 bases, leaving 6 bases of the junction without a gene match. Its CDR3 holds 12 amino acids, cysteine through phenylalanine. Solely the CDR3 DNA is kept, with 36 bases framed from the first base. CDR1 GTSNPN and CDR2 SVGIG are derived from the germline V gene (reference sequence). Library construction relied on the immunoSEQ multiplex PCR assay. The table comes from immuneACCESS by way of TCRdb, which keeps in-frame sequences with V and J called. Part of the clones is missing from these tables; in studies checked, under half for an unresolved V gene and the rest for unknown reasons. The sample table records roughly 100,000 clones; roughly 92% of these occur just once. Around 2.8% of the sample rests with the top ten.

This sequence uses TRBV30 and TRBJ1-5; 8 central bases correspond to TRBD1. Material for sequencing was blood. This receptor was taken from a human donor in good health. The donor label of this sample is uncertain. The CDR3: CAYGQGRQPQHF. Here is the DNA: TGTGCCTACGGACAGGGTAGGCAGCCCCAGCATTTT.